One and the same sample provided the 29 T cell receptor beta chains below, sequenced in a study of beta chain features in type 1 diabetes. Antigens for these TCRs are unknown. The study's findings and limits: TCRB CDR3s from Type 1 diabetes patients were moderately but significantly shorter in all four CD4+ subsets.

Reverse transcribing all isolated RNA meant expressed TCRB transcripts were sequenced. Here immunoSEQ multiplex PCR was the method, and the copy in TCRdb shows in-frame clones only, minus some. The sample records about 170,000 clones, approximately 7.9% being singletons. Sequencing was carried out using central memory CD4+ T cells from blood. The receptor source for this set is a man younger than 30 with type 1 diabetes.

This clone was recorded a few times. The chain recombines TRBV6-5 with TRBJ2-7; TRBD1 is a possible D gene (5 bases). The ends were cut back, 0 bases at V and 1 base at J, with 13 bases in the middle. CDR3 size: 16 residues. The germline gives CDR1 MNHEY, CDR2 SVGAGI. The CDR3 sequence: CASSYSSAGSSYEQYF. CDR3 sequence (DNA): TGTGCCAGCAGTTACTCATCGGCAGGGTCGTCCTACGAGCAGTACTTC.

This chain uses TRBV9 with TRBJ2-1; 12 bases are shared with TRBD2. The CDR3 totals 15 residues. The germline V gene encodes CDR1 SGDLS and CDR2 YYNGEE. The V and J ends lost 3 bases and 7 bases, in that order; junction bases with no gene match: 5. CDR3: CASSGTSGRWNEQFF. The CDR3, as DNA: TGTGCCAGCAGCGGAACTAGCGGGAGGTGGAATGAGCAGTTCTTC.

The V gene is TRBV29-1, the J gene TRBJ2-7, with 8 bases aligning to TRBD1. Germline CDR1 SQVTM, CDR2 ANQGSEA. Trimming cost V 6 bases and J 5 bases; bases outside gene matches: 9. The CDR3 is 13 amino acids. The CDR3: CSVGRQGNHEQYF. The CDR3 region has the DNA TGCAGCGTGGGGCGACAGGGGAACCACGAGCAGTACTTC.

This clone was counted between two and nine times. The chain has TRBV7-9 and TRBJ1-4; possibly TRBD1 for D (5 bases). The V gene lost 2 bases and the J gene lost 0 bases, with 13 bases spanning the gap. Germline V gene sequence: CDR1 SEHNR, CDR2 FQNEAQ (reference sequence). This CDR3 has 17 amino acids. The CDR3 protein is CASSLIQQAATNEKLFF. CDR3 DNA sequence: TGTGCCAGCAGCTTAATCCAACAGGCGGCAACTAATGAAAAACTGTTTTTT.

V is TRBV6-6 and J is TRBJ1-2; a possible D gene is TRBD1 (6 bases). Germline V lookup: CDR1 MNHNY, CDR2 SVGAGI (reference sequence). The CDR3 is made up of 12 amino acids. The V and J ends lost 7 bases and 5 bases respectively, with 11 bases between them. In DNA form, the CDR3 reads TGTGCCAGCAAACCTACAGGGTATGGCTACACCTTC. Translated: CASKPTGYGYTF.

The genes are TRBV18 and TRBJ2-3; 11 bases are shared with TRBD2. CDR1 and CDR2 from the germline V gene are KGHSH and LQKENI. The CDR3 spans 17 residues. V trimming: 3 bases; J trimming: 3 bases; junction bases outside the gene matches: 8. The CDR3 is CASSPRLAGRLTDTQYF. The CDR3 DNA is TGTGCCAGCTCACCGCGACTAGCGGGGAGGTTGACAGATACGCAGTATTTT.

This clone was counted at least ten times. The CDR3 DNA reads TGCGCCAGCAGCCAAGAGCGGGGCAAGCAGTTCTTC. This sequence encodes CASSQERGKQFF. The chain joins TRBV4-3 to TRBJ2-1, with D tentatively TRBD2 (6 bases). Germline V gives CDR1 LGHNA, CDR2 YSLEER. This CDR3 comprises 12 residues. Trimming stripped 0 bases from V and 11 bases from J, with 8 bases between.

The chain employs TRBV5-1 and TRBJ2-1; 13 positions match TRBD2. The germline CDR1 and CDR2 sequences are SGHRS and YFSETQ. This CDR3 is built from 14 residues. The V gene end was trimmed by 5 bases and the J gene end by 8 bases; junction bases not matched to a gene: 4. This chain's CDR3 is CASREGLAGDEQFF. The CDR3 DNA reads as TGCGCCAGCAGGGAAGGACTAGCGGGAGATGAGCAGTTCTTC.

This clone occurred a few times. The genes are TRBV10-1 and TRBJ2-5; no clear D gene. V was clipped by 5 bases and J by 0 bases, with 4 bases between them. CDR1 is WNHNN and CDR2 is SYGVQD in the germline V gene (reference sequence). This CDR3 has 12 residues. The CDR3 sequence: CASSQNQETQYF. As DNA, the CDR3 is TGCGCCAGCAGTCAGAACCAAGAGACCCAGTACTTC.

In this sample, this clone turned up many times. The rearrangement links TRBV28 to TRBJ2-1, with TRBD1 as a possible D gene (6 bases). V lost 4 bases and J 13 bases, leaving 17 bases between the germline ends. Germline V CDR1 and CDR2: MDHEN, SYDVKM. This CDR3 has 13 amino acids. In nucleotides, the CDR3 is TGTGCCAGCAGTTACCGGTCAACGGGACAACAGTTCTTC. It specifies CASSYRSTGQQFF. The entire variable domain, with the rest obtained from reference TRBV28 and TRBJ2-1, is as follows: DVKVTQSSRYLVKRTGEKVFLECVQDMDHENMFWYRQDPGLGLRLIYFSYDVKMKEKGDIPEGYSVSREKKERFSLILESASTNQTSMYLCASSYRSTGQQFFGPGTRLTVL.

This clone was picked up a small number of times. This rearrangement joins TRBV7-6 to TRBJ2-5, with a weak D call TRBD2 (5 bases). CDR3 size: 16 residues. Trimming left V 1 base short and J 5 bases short, with 17 bases between. The germline gives CDR1 SGHVS, CDR2 FNYEAQ. CDR3 sequence reads: CASSLVGSSAWETQYF. In DNA, the CDR3 is TGTGCCAGCAGCTTAGTTGGGAGCTCCGCCTGGGAGACCCAGTACTTC.

The V gene is TRBV5-6, the J gene TRBJ1-1; D is undetermined. Trimming took off 0 bases at V and 1 base at J, with 7 bases between the two ends. Germline assignment: CDR1 SGHDT and CDR2 YYEEEE. This CDR3 has 14 amino acids. CDR3 amino acids: CASSLVVRNTEAFF. The CDR3 DNA sequence: TGTGCCAGCAGCTTGGTCGTGAGGAACACTGAAGCTTTCTTT. Based on the CDR3 plus reference TRBV5-6 and TRBJ1-1, the full variable domain is DAGVTQSPTHLIKTRGQQVTLRCSPKSGHDTVSWYQQALGQGPQFIFQYYEEEERQRGNFPDRFSGHQFPNYSSELNVNALLLGDSALYLCASSLVVRNTEAFFGQGTRLTVV.

In this sample, this clone turned up a few times. This chain links TRBV2 with TRBJ1-4; D not resolved. CDR1 is SNHLY, CDR2 FYNNEI, per germline. Trimming cost V 7 bases and J 5 bases, with 11 bases left between them. The CDR3 runs to 13 residues. Written as DNA, the CDR3 is TGTGCCAGCACTCGAACGGGGAATGAAAAACTGTTTTTT. Its protein is CASTRTGNEKLFF.

This clone was seen only a few times. The chain carries TRBV7-8 and TRBJ1-5; D call uncertain. The V gene lost 6 bases and the J gene lost 0 bases, with 9 bases spanning the gap. Germline V CDR1 and CDR2: SGHVS, FQNEAQ. This CDR3 comprises 14 residues. The CDR3 nucleotides read TGTGCCAGCAGGCCAGGTTTTAGCAATCAGCCCCAGCATTTT. Its translation: CASRPGFSNQPQHF.

V gene TRBV2 combines with J gene TRBJ1-1; D might be TRBD1 (5 bases). Trimming stripped 3 bases from V and 1 base from J, with 6 bases between. Germline V gives CDR1 SNHLY, CDR2 FYNNEI. The CDR3 length is 13 residues. CDR3 nucleotide sequence: TGTGCCAGCAGTGACCAGGGGAACACTGAAGCTTTCTTT. It codes for CASSDQGNTEAFF.

This chain joins TRBV2 and TRBJ2-2; D is unresolved. The ends were cut back, 6 bases at V and 1 base at J, with 6 bases in the middle. This CDR3 is 13 amino acids long. CDR1 and CDR2 from the germline V gene are SNHLY and FYNNEI. CDR3 DNA sequence: TGTGCCAGCAGGGCAGAGAACACCGGGGAGCTGTTTTTT. This translates into CASRAENTGELFF.

The V and J genes are TRBV10-2 and TRBJ2-4, with TRBD2 as a possible D gene (6 bases). CDR3 size: 17 residues. V was clipped by 3 bases and J by 0 bases, with 15 bases between them. From germline, CDR1 is WSHSY and CDR2 SAAADI. The DNA for the CDR3 is TGCGCCAGCAGTGAAGTGGGACTCACTCTAGCCAAAAACATTCAGTACTTC. It codes for CASSEVGLTLAKNIQYF.

The V and J genes are TRBV4-3 and TRBJ1-2; a possible D gene is TRBD1 (5 bases). Germline V CDR1 and CDR2: LGHNA, YSLEER. Trimming removed 0 bases at V and 1 base at J, with 18 bases between. The CDR3 totals 18 residues. For the CDR3, the DNA is TGCGCCAGCAGCCAAGACTTTCTGGTAGGGCAGGGTAACTATGGCTACACCTTC. Its translation is CASSQDFLVGQGNYGYTF.

The table lists this clone with a few counts. This chain joins TRBV28 and TRBJ2-4, with TRBD1 matching 9 bases. This CDR3 region has 14 residues. V was pared by 5 bases and J by 6 bases, with 5 bases of the junction left unmatched. Germline assignment: CDR1 MDHEN and CDR2 SYDVKM. CDR3 nucleotide sequence: TGTGCCAGCAGTCAAACAGGGGGCGGAAACATTCAGTACTTC. It specifies CASSQTGGGNIQYF.

This chain joins TRBV2 and TRBJ1-5; D is unresolved. CDR3 size: 14 residues. Per germline, CDR1 SNHLY and CDR2 FYNNEI. Trimming removed 6 bases at V and 6 bases at J, with 15 bases between. The CDR3 spells CASSANLRGQPQHF. The CDR3 DNA reads TGTGCCAGCAGCGCGAATCTACGGGGTCAGCCCCAGCATTTT.

The V and J genes are TRBV5-6 and TRBJ2-1; weak D call: TRBD2 (5 bases). This CDR3 comprises 16 residues. CDR1 is SGHDT, CDR2 YYEEEE, per germline. Trimming took 0 bases from V and 3 from J, leaving 13 bases between them. The CDR3 DNA follows: TGTGCCAGCAGCTTGGGATGGAGCGGAGACTACAATGAGCAGTTCTTC. Encoded protein: CASSLGWSGDYNEQFF.

The chain links TRBV7-8 to TRBJ2-2; 7 bases match TRBD2. The junction had 8 bases not matched to a gene; V was cut back by 5 bases and J by 5 bases. This CDR3 is 15 amino acids long. Germline-derived CDR1 and CDR2 are SGHVS and FQNEAQ. The DNA of the CDR3 is TGTGCCAGCAGCCGACTAGCTTCAAATACCGGGGAGCTGTTTTTT. Protein sequence: CASSRLASNTGELFF. The whole variable domain, remainder taken from reference TRBV7-8 and TRBJ2-2, is GAGVSQSPRYKVAKRGQDVALRCDPISGHVSLFWYQQALGQGPEFLTYFQNEAQLDKSGLPSDRFFAERPEGSVSTLKIQRTQQEDSAVYLCASSRLASNTGELFFGEGSRLTVL.

This clone turned up a few times. The CDR3 spells CAWSVGQGTGELFF. The CDR3 DNA sequence: TGTGCCTGGAGTGTGGGACAGGGGACCGGGGAGCTGTTTTTT. The chain joins TRBV30 to TRBJ2-2; TRBD1 matches 10 bases. With 0 bases clipped from V and 5 bases from J, the junction kept 0 bases outside the gene matches. CDR3 length: 14 residues. Looked up from germline, CDR1 is GTSNPN and CDR2 is SVGIG (reference sequence).

This clone was recorded a few times. This sequence joins TRBV21-1 and TRBJ1-2. TRBV21-1 constitutes a pseudogene. The CDR3 consists of 11 residues. CDR3 nucleotides: TGTGCCAGCAGCAAAGGGGGGGAGTACACCTTC. It yields the protein CASSKGGEYTF.

CDR3 coding DNA: TGTGCCTGGACTAGCGGGAGGGCCCCCTACGAGCAGTACTTC. It specifies CAWTSGRAPYEQYF. The genes are TRBV30 and TRBJ2-7, with 12 bases identical to TRBD2. The V gene's germline CDR1 is GTSNPN and CDR2 SVGIG (reference sequence). The trim removed 4 bases at V and 2 bases at J, leaving 3 bases unmatched. The CDR3 is 14 amino acids.

The chain has TRBV15 and TRBJ2-5; weak D call: TRBD2 (6 bases). This CDR3 comprises 15 residues. The germline gives CDR1 LNHNV, CDR2 YYDKDF (reference sequence). The V and J ends lost 5 bases and 4 bases respectively, with 17 bases between them. CDR3 sequence reads: CATSQKLGGAETQYF. DNA of the CDR3: TGTGCCACCAGCCAGAAGTTGGGGGGTGCAGAGACCCAGTACTTC.

This clone was observed a few times. The chain links TRBV6-1 to TRBJ2-7, with 9 bases matching TRBD1. Germline V gene sequence: CDR1 MNHNS, CDR2 SASEGT. V gave up 6 bases and J gave up 6 bases; unmatched junction bases: 12. The CDR3 runs to 15 residues. The CDR3, as DNA: TGTGCCAGCAGCGGCCGGGACAGGGTATCTAGCGAGCAGTACTTC. This codes for CASSGRDRVSSEQYF.

For this clone: Other DNA variants within this sample encode the same CDR3. This sequence joins TRBV18 and TRBJ2-2, with 7 bases aligning to TRBD1. In germline, CDR1 is KGHSH, CDR2 LQKENI. This CDR3 contains 13 residues. V gave up 3 bases and J gave up 6 bases; unmatched junction bases: 1. CDR3 region: CASSPDRAGELFF. The CDR3 DNA reads as TGTGCCAGCTCACCCGACAGGGCCGGGGAGCTGTTTTTT.

The V call is TRBV5-6, the J call TRBJ2-7; perhaps TRBD1 as D (6 bases). There are 13 residues in the CDR3. Germline V gene lookup returns CDR1 SGHDT and CDR2 YYEEEE. V was trimmed by 6 bases and J by 11 bases, leaving 21 bases between them. CDR3 in amino acids: CASTFSIEGQKYF. As DNA, the CDR3 is TGTGCCAGCACCTTCTCCATAGAGGGACAAAAGTACTTC.